The 7 T cell receptor beta chains listed next were all sequenced from one sample in a study of T cell clonotyping in hematopoietic cell transplantation (dated by TCRdb to the early 2020s). The protocol used for the library was the immunoSEQ multiplex PCR assay. Here the immuneACCESS table is served through TCRdb, limited to in-frame sequences with V and J called. Missing clones are a known gap in these copies; in checked studies unresolved V genes cover under half, and the rest lacks a known reason. In this sample the table shows roughly 12,000 clones, roughly 45% of which occur a single time. Approximately 11% of the sample is held by the ten biggest clonotypes. Input material: peripheral blood mononuclear cells. These receptors came from a man aged 50-60 years in good health. Some clones in this sample may be carry-over from other donors' samples.

V and J are TRBV5-1 and TRBJ1-2; 9 positions match TRBD1. V dropped 4 bases and J dropped 4; count of bases not matched to a gene: 5. Germline CDR1 reads SGHRS; CDR2 reads YFSETQ. The CDR3 covers 14 residues. The CDR3 region has the DNA TGCGCCAGCAGCGAAGAGACAGGGGGCTATGGCTACACCTTC. This sequence encodes CASSEETGGYGYTF.

The chain links TRBV6-5 to TRBJ1-5, with D maybe TRBD1 (6 bases). This CDR3 is 14 amino acids long. The germline V and J ends were trimmed by 2 bases and 5 bases, with 10 bases remaining between them. Germline CDR1 and CDR2: MNHEY and SVGAGI. The CDR3 DNA follows: TGTGCCAGCAGTTACGGGGGGCGGGATCAGCCCCAGCATTTT. It encodes CASSYGGRDQPQHF.

The sample holds one count of this clone. The DNA of the CDR3 is TGTGCCAGCAGGGGCTCTGGAAACACCATATATTTT. Protein: CASRGSGNTIYF. V usage is TRBV6-1 and J usage is TRBJ1-3; D gene ambiguous. Trimming pared 6 bases from V and 0 bases from J, leaving 3 bases between. CDR1 and CDR2 from the germline V gene are MNHNS and SASEGT. The CDR3 spans 12 residues.

V gene TRBV29-1 combines with J gene TRBJ2-2; D perhaps matches TRBD2 (5 bases). The CDR3 spans 13 residues. Trimming shortened V by 3 bases and J by 6 bases, and 11 bases separated the two germline ends. CDR1 is SQVTM, CDR2 ANQGSEA, per germline. Here the CDR3 reads CSVDRGGAGELFF. The CDR3 DNA is TGCAGCGTTGATCGGGGTGGGGCCGGGGAGCTGTTTTTT.

The genes are TRBV4-2 and TRBJ1-5; D unresolved. The CDR3 consists of 13 residues. Germline V gene sequence: CDR1 LGHNA, CDR2 YNFKEQ. V was trimmed by 3 bases and J by 7 bases, leaving 10 bases between them. The CDR3 sequence: CASSQGGGQPQHF. DNA for the CDR3: TGTGCCAGCAGCCAGGGAGGCGGCCAGCCCCAGCATTTT.

This clone occurred a few times. A junction end diverges from the germline sequence, so it may reflect a read error. The chain joins TRBV4-1 to TRBJ1-2; maybe TRBD1 (5 bases). The CDR3 totals 15 residues. Germline V gene data show CDR1 as MGHRA and CDR2 as YSYEKL. The CDR3 protein is CAGSQDRAGDWGYTF. The DNA of the CDR3 is TGCGCCGGCAGCCAAGATAGGGCGGGGGATTGGGGCTACACCTTC.

A word on this clone: A far larger clone is a single base away, which makes a read error likely. The rearrangement links TRBV5-6 to TRBJ1-1; D not certain. CDR1 and CDR2 (germline): SGHDT, YYEEEE. This CDR3 is built from 13 residues. The V and J ends lost 10 bases and 4 bases respectively, with 17 bases between them. The CDR3 loop reads CAGAPWGPTEAFF. The CDR3 DNA reads TGTGCCGGCGCCCCCTGGGGTCCCACTGAAGCTTTCTTT.